Below, 22 T cell receptor beta chains from the same sample are listed, as sequenced in a study of blood T cell repertoires in COVID-19 (dated by TCRdb to 2020 to 2022). Receptors were amplified or captured by the immunoSEQ multiplex PCR assay. In its TCRdb copy, this immuneACCESS table keeps in-frame sequences only and misses some clones. Where compared with another copy, unresolved V genes explain less than half of these, and the others have no known cause. The sample data list more than 200,000 clones, and around 83% of these were observed just once. The ten top clones hold approximately 7.6% of the sample. The sequencing input was peripheral blood. Every receptor here comes from a woman of 80 years or more with COVID-19, enrolled during active disease.

This clone was detected only a few times. This sequence joins TRBV2 and TRBJ2-7; 7 positions match TRBD1. V gave up 8 bases and J gave up 0 bases; unmatched junction bases: 7. The germline V gene encodes CDR1 SNHLY and CDR2 FYNNEI. CDR3 length: 14 residues. In DNA, the CDR3 is TGTGCCAGCGCTAGGGACAGTGGCTCCTACGAGCAGTACTTC. It yields the protein CASARDSGSYEQYF.

This chain links TRBV6-2 or TRBV6-3 with TRBJ2-1; D perhaps matches TRBD1 (6 bases). V lost 0 bases and J 6 bases, leaving 12 bases between the germline ends. CDR1 and CDR2 from the germline V gene are MNHEY and SVGEGT. The CDR3 is 15 residues long. The DNA of the CDR3 is TGTGCCAGCAGTTACTCTCCGGGACAATTCAATGAGCAGTTCTTC. Translation: CASSYSPGQFNEQFF.

This chain connects TRBV6-5 to TRBJ1-2; maybe TRBD1 (6 bases). CDR1 is MNHEY, CDR2 SVGAGI, per germline. This CDR3 has 15 amino acids. Trimming stripped 4 bases from V and 7 bases from J, with 19 bases between. As DNA, the CDR3 is TGTGCCAGCAGTTCCAACGACAGGCCCGACGCTGGCTACACCTTC. Protein product: CASSSNDRPDAGYTF.

The chain is built from TRBV6-4 and TRBJ1-2; maybe TRBD1 (6 bases). The CDR3 contains 13 residues. Trimming took 6 bases from V and 4 from J, leaving 12 bases between them. The V gene's germline CDR1 is MRHNA and CDR2 SNTAGT. The CDR3 sequence is CASRQGTSYGYTF. DNA of the CDR3: TGTGCCAGCAGGCAGGGGACCAGCTATGGCTACACCTTC.

The chain uses TRBV5-6 and TRBJ1-5, with 8 nucleotides matching TRBD1. This CDR3 contains 17 residues. V lost 4 bases, J lost 3 bases, and 12 bases stayed unmatched. Germline values: CDR1 SGHDT, CDR2 YYEEEE. The CDR3 region is CASSRRATGANNQPQHF. The CDR3 nucleotides are TGTGCCAGCAGCCGGAGGGCGACAGGGGCGAACAATCAGCCCCAGCATTTT.

This clone came up a few times. The V and J genes are TRBV21-1 and TRBJ1-1. TRBV21-1 is assigned pseudogene status. The CDR3 contains 14 residues. The CDR3: CASSKGGSDTEAFF. For the CDR3, the DNA is TGTGCCAGCAGCAAGGGGGGGTCGGACACTGAAGCTTTCTTT.

The chain joins TRBV18 to TRBJ2-1; perhaps TRBD1 as D (6 bases). The CDR3 is 17 residues long. The V gene's germline CDR1 is KGHSH and CDR2 LQKENI. V was trimmed by 2 bases and J by 5 bases, leaving 19 bases between them. The CDR3: CASSPTMGQPVDNEQFF. CDR3 sequence (DNA): TGTGCCAGCTCACCAACGATGGGACAACCAGTAGACAATGAGCAGTTCTTC. The variable domain in full, with the rest retrieved from reference TRBV18 and TRBJ2-1, is NAGVMQNPRHLVRRRGQEARLRCSPMKGHSHVYWYRQLPEEGLKFMVYLQKENIIDESGMPKERFSAEFPKEGPSILRIQQVVRGDSAAYFCASSPTMGQPVDNEQFFGPGTRLTVL.

The chain combines TRBV3-1 (or the pseudogene TRBV3-2) with TRBJ2-1, with 8 positions matching TRBD1. V trimming: 3 bases; J trimming: 4 bases; junction bases outside the gene matches: 5. The germline CDR1 and CDR2 sequences are LGHDT and YNNKEL (reference sequence). There are 15 residues in the CDR3. The CDR3 DNA reads TGTGCCAGCAGCCAGGCAGGGGGCTTTTACAATGAGCAGTTCTTC. This gives the protein CASSQAGGFYNEQFF.

The V gene is TRBV4-3, the J gene TRBJ2-5; TRBD1 matches 9 bases. The CDR3 spans 14 residues. V gave up 5 bases and J gave up 4 bases; unmatched junction bases: 5. Germline values: CDR1 LGHNA, CDR2 YSLEER. The CDR3 loop reads CASSSGTGRETQYF. The CDR3 region has the DNA TGCGCCAGCAGCTCCGGGACAGGGCGAGAGACCCAGTACTTC.

This clone was seen a handful of times. The chain carries TRBV7-9 and TRBJ2-7; 7 nucleotides align to TRBD1. The V gene's germline CDR1 is SEHNR and CDR2 FQNEAQ (reference sequence). Trimming cost V 4 bases and J 5 bases; bases outside gene matches: 5. CDR3 length: 13 amino acids. The CDR3 DNA sequence: TGTGCCAGCAGCTCGGACAGGAATCACGAGCAGTACTTC. Protein product: CASSSDRNHEQYF.

The chain joins TRBV6-6 to TRBJ1-3; the D is unclear. Germline V CDR1 and CDR2: MNHNY, SVGAGI (reference sequence). The CDR3 runs 16 residues. Deletions cut 5 bases from V and 0 bases from J, with 14 bases between. CDR3 nucleotide sequence: TGTGCCAGCAGTCCCCCCGCCATAGCCTCTGGAAACACCATATATTTT. It codes for CASSPPAIASGNTIYF.

This clone appeared a few times. The V gene is TRBV28, the J gene TRBJ1-5; 9 bases match TRBD1. Germline lookup yields CDR1 MDHEN and CDR2 SYDVKM. Trimming removed 6 bases from V and 6 bases from J; junction bases left unmatched: 6. This CDR3 is 14 amino acids long. The CDR3 coding sequence is TGTGCCAGCAGACCCGGACAGGGGAGTCAGCCCCAGCATTTT. Encoded protein: CASRPGQGSQPQHF. Full variable domain (outside the CDR3, taken from reference TRBV28 and TRBJ1-5): DVKVTQSSRYLVKRTGEKVFLECVQDMDHENMFWYRQDPGLGLRLIYFSYDVKMKEKGDIPEGYSVSREKKERFSLILESASTNQTSMYLCASRPGQGSQPQHFGDGTRLSIL.

V is TRBV3-1 (or the pseudogene TRBV3-2) and J is TRBJ2-7; 7 nucleotides agree with TRBD1. The CDR3 totals 13 residues. The V gene's germline CDR1 is LGHDT and CDR2 YNNKEL (reference sequence). Trimming took 2 bases from V and 5 from J; bases not matched to a gene: 3. The CDR3 DNA is TGTGCCAGCAGCCAAACCGGACAGGACGAGCAGTACTTC. Protein: CASSQTGQDEQYF.

The V and J genes are TRBV7-6 and TRBJ2-5; 11 nucleotides align to TRBD2. Trimming removed 4 bases from V and 5 bases from J; junction bases left unmatched: 6. CDR3 length: 15 residues. Looked up from germline, CDR1 is SGHVS and CDR2 is FNYEAQ. CDR3 sequence reads: CASSSRTSGWETQYF. CDR3 DNA sequence: TGTGCCAGCAGCTCCAGGACTAGCGGGTGGGAGACCCAGTACTTC.

This sequence joins TRBV5-1 and TRBJ2-7; 9 bases are a match to TRBD1. The CDR3 has 17 amino acids. V dropped 7 bases and J dropped 1; count of bases not matched to a gene: 15. Germline V gene data show CDR1 as SGHRS and CDR2 as YFSETQ. CDR3 amino acids: CASSPIEGQGHSYEQYF. The CDR3 nucleotides read TGCGCCAGCTCCCCCATAGAAGGACAGGGGCATTCCTACGAGCAGTACTTC.

For this clone: Other nucleotide sequences from this sample produce the same CDR3. This chain uses TRBV10-3 with TRBJ1-5; D possibly corresponds to TRBD1 (5 bases). This CDR3 has 14 residues. V was pared by 3 bases and J by 4 bases, with 10 bases between. CDR1 and CDR2 from the germline V gene are ENHRY and SYGVKD. In DNA form, the CDR3 reads TGTGCCATCAGTGAAGGGCAGGGTAATCAGCCCCAGCATTTT. Translated: CAISEGQGNQPQHF.

This clone was detected a few times. The rearrangement joins TRBV19 to TRBJ2-7, with D hard to call. Trimming removed 7 bases at V and 0 bases at J, with 10 bases between. The germline V gene encodes CDR1 LNHDA and CDR2 SQIVND (reference sequence). The CDR3 extends over 13 amino acids. The CDR3 region is CASIGESSYEQYF. DNA for the CDR3: TGTGCCAGTATTGGTGAGAGCTCCTACGAGCAGTACTTC.

This clone was found a few times. The chain has TRBV5-4 and TRBJ2-1; 7 nucleotides match TRBD1. This CDR3 is built from 16 residues. The V gene end was trimmed by 4 bases and the J gene end by 0 bases; junction bases not matched to a gene: 7. From germline, CDR1 is SGHNT and CDR2 YYREEE (reference sequence). The CDR3 here is CASSRDSGGSYNEQFF. CDR3 nucleotides: TGTGCCAGCAGCCGGGACAGCGGCGGCTCCTACAATGAGCAGTTCTTC.

This chain links TRBV19 with TRBJ2-7, with TRBD1 identical over 7 bases. Germline V gives CDR1 LNHDA, CDR2 SQIVND (reference sequence). Germline trimming cut 3 bases from V and 2 bases from J; bases unmatched to any gene: 4. The CDR3 runs to 14 residues. The CDR3 spells CASSIRTGPYEQYF. Written as DNA, the CDR3 is TGTGCCAGTAGTATCCGGACAGGACCCTACGAGCAGTACTTC. The entire variable domain, with the rest obtained from reference TRBV19 and TRBJ2-7, is as follows: DGGITQSPKYLFRKEGQNVTLSCEQNLNHDAMYWYRQDPGQGLRLIYYSQIVNDFQKGDIAEGYSVSREKKESFPLTVTSAQKNPTAFYLCASSIRTGPYEQYFGPGTRLTVT.

The CDR3 DNA sequence: TGTGCCAGCCAGGGGGCCCCTAATGAAAAACTGTTTTTT. Encoded protein: CASQGAPNEKLFF. The gene calls are TRBV12-3 or TRBV12-4 and TRBJ1-4, with TRBD1 matching over 8 bases. The CDR3 is made up of 13 amino acids. With 8 bases clipped from V and 3 bases from J, the junction kept 2 bases outside the gene matches.

The V and J genes are TRBV9 and TRBJ1-1; D not resolved. CDR3 length: 13 amino acids. Germline-derived CDR1 and CDR2 are SGDLS and YYNGEE. V dropped 3 bases and J dropped 0 bases, with 6 bases sitting between them. This CDR3 is CASSAGMNTEAFF. As DNA, the CDR3 is TGTGCCAGCAGCGCCGGGATGAACACTGAAGCTTTCTTT.

The sample holds one count of this clone. One end of the junction does not line up with germline, which may come from a read error. This chain connects TRBV30 to TRBJ2-3, with D perhaps TRBD2 (6 bases). This CDR3 is 11 amino acids long. From germline, CDR1 is GTSNPN and CDR2 SVGIG (reference sequence). CDR3 nucleotides: TGTGCCTGGAGTAGACGGGAGCTCCAGGATTTT. The encoded protein is CAWSRRELQDF.